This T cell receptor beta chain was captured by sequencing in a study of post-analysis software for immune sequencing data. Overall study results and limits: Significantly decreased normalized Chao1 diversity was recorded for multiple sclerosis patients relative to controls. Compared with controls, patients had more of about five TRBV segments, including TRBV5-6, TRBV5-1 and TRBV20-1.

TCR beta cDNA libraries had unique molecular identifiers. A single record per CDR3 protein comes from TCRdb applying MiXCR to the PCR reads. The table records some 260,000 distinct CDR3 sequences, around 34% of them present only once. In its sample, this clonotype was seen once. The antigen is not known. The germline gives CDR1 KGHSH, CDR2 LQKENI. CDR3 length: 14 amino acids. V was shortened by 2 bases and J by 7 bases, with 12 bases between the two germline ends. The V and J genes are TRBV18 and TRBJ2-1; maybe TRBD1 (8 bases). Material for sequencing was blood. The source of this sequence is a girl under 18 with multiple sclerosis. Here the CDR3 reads CASSPEQGGNEQFF. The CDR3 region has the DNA TGTGCCAGCTCACCAGAACAGGGGGGGAATGAGCAGTTCTTC.